The 27 T cell receptor beta chains listed next were all sequenced from one sample in a study of a mutant IDH1 vaccine in newly diagnosed glioma. Assay: immunoSEQ multiplex PCR; the TCRdb copy retains only in-frame clones and omits some. The sample yields some 60,000 clones, around 90% seen once. Time point here: baseline, week 1 (first vaccination visit). This sample's treatment: pre-vaccination baseline after standard-of-care therapy. The sample consisted of PBMCs, taken from a glioma patient treated with radiotherapy, temozolomide or both. These receptor sequences come from a man between 45 and 60 years old with glioma.

The genes are TRBV6-5 and TRBJ2-3; D is undetermined. Germline CDR1 is MNHEY and CDR2 is SVGAGI. The CDR3 sequence is 14 residues long. V lost 8 bases, J lost 0 bases, and 12 bases lay in between. The CDR3 sequence: CASRRSFSTDTQYF. CDR3 bases: TGTGCCAGCCGGCGGAGTTTTAGCACAGATACGCAGTATTTT.

Of note for this clone: One end of the junction does not line up with germline, which may come from a read error. The chain joins TRBV27 to TRBJ2-5, with a weak D call TRBD2 (6 bases). The CDR3 is 15 residues long. Germline CDR1 is MNHEY and CDR2 is SMNVEV (reference sequence). In DNA form, the CDR3 reads TGTGCCAGCAGTATATCCGGGACTCTCGAAGAGACCCAGTACTTC. This codes for CASSISGTLEETQYF.

Judged by abundance, this clone is medium-sized. The chain uses TRBV7-6 and TRBJ2-3; D is undetermined. CDR1 is SGHVS and CDR2 is FNYEAQ in the germline V gene. This CDR3 comprises 14 residues. Trimming left V 2 bases short and J 4 bases short, with 10 bases between. CDR3 region: CASSLRPTADTQYF. The CDR3 nucleotides are TGTGCCAGCAGCTTAAGGCCAACCGCAGATACGCAGTATTTT.

This rearrangement joins TRBV28 to TRBJ2-1; 8 bases line up with TRBD2. The CDR3 runs 17 residues. After removal of 5 bases from V and 8 bases from J, the junction contained 17 bases not matched to a gene. The germline gives CDR1 MDHEN, CDR2 SYDVKM. The CDR3 coding sequence is TGTGCCAGCAGTCCCCACGGAGCGGGAGAGGGTGGGGATGAGCAGTTCTTC. The encoded protein is CASSPHGAGEGGDEQFF. Using reference TRBV28 and TRBJ2-1 for the parts outside the CDR3, the full variable domain is DVKVTQSSRYLVKRTGEKVFLECVQDMDHENMFWYRQDPGLGLRLIYFSYDVKMKEKGDIPEGYSVSREKKERFSLILESASTNQTSMYLCASSPHGAGEGGDEQFFGPGTRLTVL.

The chain recombines TRBV6-5 with TRBJ2-1; the match to TRBD2 covers 9 bases. J was trimmed by 4 bases and V by 7 bases; bases with no gene match: 5. The CDR3 totals 14 residues. CDR1 and CDR2 (germline): MNHEY, SVGAGI. The CDR3 DNA reads TGTGCCAGCAAGGAGCGGGGGGCTTACAATGAGCAGTTCTTC. Amino acid sequence: CASKERGAYNEQFF.

This chain joins TRBV18 and TRBJ2-2, with D possibly being TRBD2 (5 bases). Per germline, CDR1 KGHSH and CDR2 LQKENI. This CDR3 has 16 amino acids. V lost 4 bases and J 6 bases, leaving 18 bases between the germline ends. Here the CDR3 reads CASSHSGSYLAGELFF. The DNA of the CDR3 is TGTGCCAGCTCACACTCGGGGTCATATCTCGCCGGGGAGCTGTTTTTT.

The chain employs TRBV15 and TRBJ2-3, with TRBD2 matching 8 bases. Trimming at V came to 0 bases and at J to 2 bases, leaving 4 bases not matched to a gene. The CDR3 length is 16 residues. CDR1 is LNHNV, CDR2 YYDKDF, per germline (reference sequence). The DNA for the CDR3 is TGTGCCACCAGCAGAGAGGGACTAGGAAACACAGATACGCAGTATTTT. Amino acids: CATSREGLGNTDTQYF.

Here the CDR3 reads CASSYSTASYEQYF. Written as DNA, the CDR3 is TGTGCCAGCAGTTACTCGACAGCCTCCTACGAGCAGTACTTC. V usage is TRBV6-5 and J usage is TRBJ2-7, with D maybe TRBD1 (5 bases). In germline, CDR1 is MNHEY, CDR2 SVGAGI. Deletions cut 0 bases from V and 0 bases from J, with 6 bases between. The CDR3 is 14 residues long.

In this sample, this clone turned up once. The genes are TRBV27 and TRBJ1-3; D gene uncertain. The germline V gene has CDR1 MNHEY and CDR2 SMNVEV (reference sequence). V was cut by 2 bases and J by 4 bases, with 3 bases left in between. The CDR3 is 12 amino acids. The CDR3 region is CASSLPGNTIYF. The CDR3, as DNA: TGTGCCAGCAGTTTACCAGGAAACACCATATATTTT.

V and J are TRBV27 and TRBJ2-1, with D perhaps matching TRBD1 or TRBD2 (5 bases each). There are 16 residues in the CDR3. The germline V gene encodes CDR1 MNHEY and CDR2 SMNVEV (reference sequence). V was shortened by 2 bases and J by 2 bases, with 13 bases between the two germline ends. The CDR3 DNA is TGTGCCAGCAGTTTACCTGGGACCCTTGCCTACAATGAGCAGTTCTTC. Its translation: CASSLPGTLAYNEQFF.

V gene TRBV4-1 combines with J gene TRBJ1-1; D is unresolved. The V gene's germline CDR1 is MGHRA and CDR2 YSYEKL. This CDR3 region has 15 residues. Deletions cut 2 bases from V and 4 bases from J, with 14 bases between. The CDR3 DNA reads as TGCGCCAGCAGCCAACCTACAGAGGGTAGCACTGAAGCTTTCTTT. Protein sequence: CASSQPTEGSTEAFF.

In DNA, the CDR3 is TGTGCCAGCAGTTCCGGGACGGAGACCGAGCAGTACTTC. Its translation is CASSSGTETEQYF. This chain uses TRBV2 with TRBJ2-7, with D perhaps given as TRBD1 or TRBD2 (5 bases each). CDR1 is SNHLY and CDR2 is FYNNEI in the germline V gene. The V end was cut by 5 bases, the J end by 6 bases, with 14 bases between. The CDR3 is made up of 13 amino acids. Drawing the rest from reference TRBV2 and TRBJ2-7, the complete variable domain is EPEVTQTPSHQVTQMGQEVILRCVPISNHLYFYWYRQILGQKVEFLVSFYNNEISEKSEIFDDQFSVERPDGSNFTLKIRSTKLEDSAMYFCASSSGTETEQYFGPGTRLTVT.

The rearrangement uses TRBV21-1 and TRBJ2-1; TRBD2 is the table's D call and was not checked against the DNA. TRBV21-1 is deemed a pseudogene. The CDR3 covers 20 residues. In DNA, the CDR3 is TGTGCCAGCAGCAAAGTAGAGGGACTAGCGGGAGTTCAGGACTACAATGAGCAGTTCTTC. Encoded protein: CASSKVEGLAGVQDYNEQFF.

This sequence joins TRBV6-5 and TRBJ2-3, with 7 bases lining up with TRBD2. The trim removed 5 bases at V and 1 base at J, leaving 3 bases unmatched. The germline V gene has CDR1 MNHEY and CDR2 SVGAGI. There are 14 residues in the CDR3. The CDR3 DNA is TGTGCCAGCAGTAACGGACTAGGCACAGATACGCAGTATTTT. Translated: CASSNGLGTDTQYF.

This chain connects TRBV6-4 to TRBJ2-2; the match to TRBD1 covers 10 bases. The trim removed 4 bases at V and 5 bases at J, leaving 1 base unmatched. This CDR3 has 14 residues. Germline-derived CDR1 and CDR2 are MRHNA and SNTAGT. The DNA of the CDR3 is TGTGCCAGCAGTGGACAGGGGGCGACCGGGGAGCTGTTTTTT. Translating gives CASSGQGATGELFF.

The chain joins TRBV5-1 to TRBJ2-5; D is unclear. CDR3 length: 16 amino acids. V was pared by 4 bases and J by 0 bases, with 16 bases between. CDR1 and CDR2 from the germline V gene are SGHRS and YFSETQ. Written as DNA, the CDR3 is TGCGCCAGCAGCCCCGTGGCGGTAAGGTACCAAGAGACCCAGTACTTC. This gives the protein CASSPVAVRYQETQYF.

This clone showed up just once. The rearrangement joins TRBV18 to TRBJ2-1; 11 bases fit TRBD2. V shed 6 bases, J shed 7 bases, and the junction held 11 bases outside the gene matches. This CDR3 has 16 amino acids. Germline CDR1 is KGHSH and CDR2 is LQKENI. The CDR3 sequence is CASSSLAGGPGNEQFF. The CDR3 DNA is TGTGCCAGCTCGTCCTTAGCGGGAGGGCCGGGTAATGAGCAGTTCTTC.

The CDR3 here is CASSATSGSGGEQYF. As DNA, the CDR3 is TGTGCCAGCAGCGCAACTAGCGGGAGTGGGGGGGAGCAGTACTTC. The chain uses TRBV9 and TRBJ2-7; 11 bases agree with TRBD2. The CDR3 totals 15 residues. The J segment lost 7 bases and the V segment lost 3 bases, leaving 9 bases of the junction unmatched. Germline V gene sequence: CDR1 SGDLS, CDR2 YYNGEE.

For the CDR3, the DNA is TGTGCCAGCAGTGAAAACAGGGGAAGGGCCAACGTCCTGACTTTC. Encoded protein: CASSENRGRANVLTF. The chain couples TRBV2 to TRBJ2-6; 7 positions agree with TRBD1. This CDR3 spans 15 amino acids. J was trimmed by 5 bases and V by 2 bases; bases with no gene match: 3. CDR1 and CDR2 from the germline V gene are SNHLY and FYNNEI.

V gene TRBV5-4 combines with J gene TRBJ2-7, with TRBD2 matching over 13 bases. The trim removed 3 bases at V and 2 bases at J, leaving 11 bases unmatched. CDR1 is SGHNT and CDR2 is YYREEE in the germline V gene (reference sequence). This CDR3 spans 18 amino acids. The CDR3 coding sequence is TGTGCCAGCAGCTCCAGCGGCGGACTAGCGGGAGTTACCTACGAGCAGTACTTC. Amino acid sequence: CASSSSGGLAGVTYEQYF.

This sequence joins TRBV9 and TRBJ1-2, with 9 bases lining up with TRBD1. V was clipped by 3 bases and J by 2 bases; unmatched bases: 8. Germline values: CDR1 SGDLS, CDR2 YYNGEE. The CDR3 totals 16 residues. The CDR3 DNA sequence: TGTGCCAGCAGCGCCTTAGGACAGGGGATCAACTATGGCTACACCTTC. It specifies CASSALGQGINYGYTF.

This sequence joins TRBV7-9 and TRBJ1-2; D is uncertain. Germline V gene data show CDR1 as SEHNR and CDR2 as FQNEAQ (reference sequence). There are 15 residues in the CDR3. Trimming took 6 bases from V and 2 from J, leaving 16 bases between them. The CDR3 loop reads CASRRGGRENYGYTF. Written as DNA, the CDR3 is TGTGCCAGCAGACGAGGCGGCAGAGAAAACTATGGCTACACCTTC.

V gene TRBV11-2 combines with J gene TRBJ2-3; D remains unclear. Looked up from germline, CDR1 is SGHAT and CDR2 is FQNNGV. The length of the CDR3 is 11 residues. The V gene lost 1 base and the J gene lost 8 bases, with 4 bases spanning the gap. CDR3 residues: CASSLGRTQYF. CDR3 in DNA: TGTGCCAGCAGCTTAGGTCGTACGCAGTATTTT.

The V and J genes are TRBV28 and TRBJ1-4; 8 nucleotides align to TRBD1. The J segment lost 7 bases and the V segment lost 0 bases, leaving 7 bases of the junction unmatched. Germline values: CDR1 MDHEN, CDR2 SYDVKM. CDR3 length equals 16 residues. The CDR3 protein is CASSLWEGTGFEKLFF. In DNA, the CDR3 is TGTGCCAGCAGTTTATGGGAGGGGACAGGCTTTGAAAAACTGTTTTTT.

The CDR3 DNA is TGTGCCAGCAGCCGGGACAGGCTAAGCTCCTATAATTCACCCCTCCACTTT. Encoded protein: CASSRDRLSSYNSPLHF. The chain has TRBV11-2 and TRBJ1-6, with 8 bases identical to TRBD1. The CDR3 spans 17 residues. From germline, CDR1 is SGHAT and CDR2 FQNNGV. V dropped 5 bases and J dropped 0; count of bases not matched to a gene: 6. The whole variable domain, remainder taken from reference TRBV11-2 and TRBJ1-6, is EAGVAQSPRYKIIEKRQSVAFWCNPISGHATLYWYQQILGQGPKLLIQFQNNGVVDDSQLPKDRFSAERLKGVDSTLKIQPAKLEDSAVYLCASSRDRLSSYNSPLHFGNGTRLTVT.

V usage is TRBV2 and J usage is TRBJ2-1; D is possibly TRBD2 (6 bases). V gave up 3 bases and J gave up 8 bases, with 17 bases separating them. Germline lookup yields CDR1 SNHLY and CDR2 FYNNEI. The CDR3 is 15 residues long. The CDR3 region is CASSDRGSLGDEQFF. As DNA, the CDR3 is TGTGCCAGCAGTGACCGGGGGTCACTTGGCGATGAGCAGTTCTTC.

As concerns this clone: An end of the junction does not agree with germline; a read error may underlie this. This chain connects TRBV7-8 to TRBJ2-2, with TRBD2 identical over 8 bases. Germline values: CDR1 SGHVS, CDR2 FQNEAQ. The CDR3 runs to 17 residues. CDR3 nucleotides: TGTGCCAGCAGCATAGCACTGGGACTAGTGAACACCGGGGAGCTGTTTTTT. The encoded protein is CASSIALGLVNTGELFF.